This entry is about one T cell receptor beta chain. The CDR3 runs 16 residues. Between the trimmed V and J ends, which lost 2 bases and 6 bases, there was a span of 18 bases. CDR1 is WSHSY, CDR2 SAAADI, per germline. The source of the sample is a study of siplizumab effects on memory and regulatory T cells. Produced via immunoSEQ multiplex PCR; TCRdb's table is partial and in-frame only. The table shows some 65,000 clones, with roughly 88% occurring only once. The TCR comes from a human donor in good health. The sample taken for sequencing was Tregs sorted from blood. The chain links TRBV10-2 to TRBJ2-3; TRBD2 is a possible D gene (6 bases). CDR3 DNA: TGCGCCAGCAGTGAGACCGGGACTGCTAGGCGGGATACGCAGTATTTT. Its translation: CASSETGTARRDTQYF.